This T cell receptor beta chain was observed in a study of blood T cell repertoires in COVID-19. Study overall: Samples came from the United States, Italy and Spain, spanning acute and convalescent COVID-19. Sample material is recorded as cDNA or gDNA derived from T cells, B-cell-depleted T cells, or PBMCs.

The authors' processing: Cell counts per sample came from amplifying reference gene primers. Repertoires were generated with immunoSEQ multiplex PCR, while TCRdb's copy carries only in-frame clones and drops some. The D gene and trimming were derived from the DNA, and the V and J assignments and clone size from that table. In the table there are about 210,000 clones, 88% of which are singletons. The V gene lost 8 bases and the J gene lost 8 bases, with 18 bases spanning the gap. The CDR3 is made up of 13 amino acids. From germline, CDR1 is SGHAT and CDR2 FQDESV (reference sequence). This clone has just one count.

The sequence came from a man aged 18 to 35 with active or convalescent COVID-19. Input material: peripheral blood. The chain recombines TRBV11-1 with TRBJ1-1, with D perhaps TRBD1 (5 bases). Here the CDR3 DNA reads TGTGCCAGCGGGGGACTGCCGGGAAGGGAAGCTTTCTTT. Translating it yields CASGGLPGREAFF. Variable domain in full (rest from reference TRBV11-1 and TRBJ1-1): EAEVAQSPRYKITEKSQAVAFWCDPISGHATLYWYRQILGQGPELLVQFQDESVVDDSQLPKDRFSAERLKGVDSTLKIQPAELGDSAMYLCASGGLPGREAFFGQGTRLTVV.